This entry lists 14 T cell receptor beta chains sequenced from one sample in a study of shared clonotypes between healthy human individuals. Here immunoSEQ multiplex PCR was the method, and the copy in TCRdb shows in-frame clones only, minus some. The repertoire has over a million clones, approximately 80% of them found once; the top ten carry 0.52%. Sequenced input: memory CD4+ T cells from PBMCs. Subset noted: CD45RA-negative fraction. The origin of the receptors is a young man in good health. Some clones in this sample may be carry-over from other donors' samples.

The chain links TRBV7-3 to TRBJ2-5, with 12 bases lining up with TRBD2. This CDR3 comprises 15 residues. V shed 6 bases and J 1 base; nucleotides not matched to a gene: 3. Germline V lookup: CDR1 SGHTA, CDR2 FQGTGA. The CDR3: CASRKLAGGQETQYF. The DNA for the CDR3 is TGTGCCAGCAGGAAACTAGCGGGGGGCCAAGAGACCCAGTACTTC.

The rearrangement joins TRBV20-1 to TRBJ2-5; no clear D gene. The germline V and J ends were trimmed by 8 bases and 5 bases, with 9 bases remaining between them. The CDR3 is 10 residues long. CDR1 is DFQATT, CDR2 SNEGSKA, per germline (reference sequence). CDR3: CSTSGETQYF. CDR3 coding DNA: TGCAGTACGAGTGGCGAGACCCAGTACTTC.

The chain links TRBV5-1 to TRBJ2-2; 9 bases are a match to TRBD1. The junction had 9 bases not matched to a gene; V was cut back by 4 bases and J by 5 bases. From germline, CDR1 is SGHRS and CDR2 YFSETQ. The CDR3 consists of 16 residues. Here the CDR3 reads CASSLTQGARTGELFF. In nucleotides, the CDR3 is TGCGCCAGCAGCCTCACACAGGGGGCACGGACCGGGGAGCTGTTTTTT.

The V and J genes are TRBV27 and TRBJ2-7, with unresolved D. Germline values: CDR1 MNHEY, CDR2 SMNVEV (reference sequence). V lost 6 bases and J 3 bases, leaving 15 bases between the germline ends. The CDR3 sequence is 14 residues long. For the CDR3, the DNA is TGTGCCAGCAGCCTAAGGCAGGCGGTCTACGAGCAGTACTTC. Its translation: CASSLRQAVYEQYF.

The J gene is TRBJ2-4, the V gene TRBV7-2; D is unresolved. V dropped 2 bases and J dropped 3 bases, with 8 bases sitting between them. This CDR3 contains 14 residues. The germline gives CDR1 SGHTA, CDR2 FQGNSA. The CDR3 is CASSLSGGKNIQYF. The DNA of the CDR3 is TGTGCCAGCAGCTTATCGGGCGGCAAAAACATTCAGTACTTC.

The chain combines TRBV30 with TRBJ2-1, with TRBD2 matching 16 bases. This CDR3 is built from 23 residues. The J segment lost 1 base and the V segment lost 0 bases, leaving 18 bases of the junction unmatched. Germline V CDR1 and CDR2: GTSNPN, SVGIG (reference sequence). The CDR3 protein is CAWSVISGHGTSGRAGSYNEQFF. CDR3 coding DNA: TGTGCCTGGAGTGTCATTTCAGGTCATGGGACTAGCGGGAGGGCCGGATCCTACAATGAGCAGTTCTTC.

This CDR3 reads CASSGGQGNSGNTIYF. The CDR3 bases are TGTGCCAGCAGCGGAGGACAGGGGAATTCGGGAAACACCATATATTTT. The rearrangement links TRBV5-4 to TRBJ1-3, with TRBD1 identical over 9 bases. The CDR3 is made up of 16 amino acids. The V and J ends lost 4 bases and 4 bases, in that order; junction bases with no gene match: 9. Germline CDR1 SGHNT, CDR2 YYREEE (reference sequence). Filled out from reference TRBV5-4 and TRBJ1-3, the complete variable domain reads ETGVTQSPTHLIKTRGQQVTLRCSSQSGHNTVSWYQQALGQGPQFIFQYYREEENGRGNFPPRFSGLQFPNYSSELNVNALELDDSALYLCASSGGQGNSGNTIYFGEGSWLTVV.

The chain has TRBV7-9 and TRBJ2-1; D call uncertain. Germline lookup yields CDR1 SEHNR and CDR2 FQNEAQ (reference sequence). V was cut by 1 base and J by 5 bases, with 9 bases left in between. The CDR3 spans 14 residues. In nucleotides, the CDR3 is TGTGCCAGCAGCTTAGTTGTAGCTAACAATGAGCAGTTCTTC. Translating gives CASSLVVANNEQFF.

The chain links TRBV27 to TRBJ1-2; a possible D gene is TRBD1 (6 bases). Germline CDR1 reads MNHEY; CDR2 reads SMNVEV (reference sequence). The CDR3 sequence is 15 residues long. V dropped 1 base and J dropped 7 bases, with 16 bases sitting between them. CDR3 residues: CASSLYQGPPLGYTF. The CDR3 DNA reads TGTGCCAGCAGTTTATACCAGGGGCCCCCACTTGGCTACACCTTC.

The rearrangement uses TRBV21-1 and TRBJ1-1. TRBV21-1 is noted as a pseudogene. This CDR3 spans 12 amino acids. The CDR3 bases are TGTGCCAGCAGCAAGTTCGGGCCTGAAGCTTTCTTT. Translated: CASSKFGPEAFF.

This chain links TRBV5-1 with TRBJ2-2; perhaps D is TRBD1 or TRBD2 (6 bases each). Germline loops: CDR1 SGHRS, CDR2 YFSETQ. The CDR3 loop spans 19 amino acids. V was clipped by 0 bases and J by 6 bases, with 24 bases between them. The DNA for the CDR3 is TGCGCCAGCAGCTTGGAACCCGGGGACTGGACCGGGGGCCCCGGGGAGCTGTTTTTT. It translates to CASSLEPGDWTGGPGELFF. Full variable domain (rest looked up from reference TRBV5-1 and TRBJ2-2): KAGVTQTPRYLIKTRGQQVTLSCSPISGHRSVSWYQQTPGQGLQFLFEYFSETQRNKGNFPGRFSGRQFSNSRSEMNVSTLELGDSALYLCASSLEPGDWTGGPGELFFGEGSRLTVL.

The V gene is TRBV7-8, the J gene TRBJ2-4; D is perhaps TRBD2 (6 bases). CDR3 size: 15 residues. Trimming left V 4 bases short and J 7 bases short, with 17 bases between. Germline values: CDR1 SGHVS, CDR2 FQNEAQ. The CDR3 region is CASSSLGGAGNIQYF. DNA of the CDR3: TGTGCCAGCAGCTCTCTCGGGGGAGCCGGGAACATTCAGTACTTC.

The gene calls are TRBV30 and TRBJ2-2; D remains unclear. This CDR3 is 12 amino acids long. CDR1 is GTSNPN and CDR2 is SVGIG in the germline V gene (reference sequence). The V gene lost 3 bases and the J gene lost 5 bases, with 7 bases spanning the gap. In DNA form, the CDR3 reads TGTGCCTGGAGCCCAGCTACCGGGGAGCTGTTTTTT. Amino acids: CAWSPATGELFF.

The rearrangement joins TRBV7-3 to TRBJ1-1; the D is unclear. V gave up 3 bases and J gave up 5 bases, with 13 bases separating them. The V gene's germline CDR1 is SGHTA and CDR2 FQGTGA. CDR3 length: 14 amino acids. The CDR3 here is CASSFSGRTTEAFF. CDR3 bases: TGTGCCAGCAGCTTTTCGGGGAGGACGACTGAAGCTTTCTTT.